This TCR beta chain was profiled in a study of T cell responses to AZD1222 COVID-19 vaccine. Overall study findings and caveats: Regions 160-218 and 743-854 dominated among vaccine-associated CD4 TCRs spanning spike. Two AZD1222 administrations were followed by greater Spike-specific TCR breadth and depth. Nearly half of the spike-specific TCRs reportedly recognize variant regions that carry no mutations. Samples come after the peak T cell response, not at day 14.

Germline CDR1 LGHNA, CDR2 YNFKEQ. After removal of 5 bases from V and 7 bases from J, the junction contained 15 bases not matched to a gene. The CDR3 length is 17 residues. Repertoires were generated with immunoSEQ multiplex PCR, while TCRdb's copy carries only in-frame clones and drops some. The sample shows 100,000 to 150,000 clones, over 90% of them seen only once. This clone was picked up one time. Its antigen is currently unknown. The genes are TRBV4-2 and TRBJ2-1, with 9 bases fitting TRBD2. The specimen comprised peripheral blood, sampled on day 0 of AZD1222 vaccination. The sequence was collected from an adult in good health. The CDR3 DNA sequence: TGTGCCAGCAGCTCCCCATCCGCTAGCGGGAAATGGAATGAGCAGTTCTTC. The encoded protein is CASSSPSASGKWNEQFF.